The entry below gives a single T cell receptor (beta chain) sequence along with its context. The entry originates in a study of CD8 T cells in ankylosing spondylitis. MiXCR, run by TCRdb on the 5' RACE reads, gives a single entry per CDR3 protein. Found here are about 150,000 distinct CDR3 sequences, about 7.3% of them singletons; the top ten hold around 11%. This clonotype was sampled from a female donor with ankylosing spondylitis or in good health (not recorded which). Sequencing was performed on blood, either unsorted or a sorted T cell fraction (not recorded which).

The DNA of the CDR3 is TGTGCCAGCAGATCGGGGCGGTCGGATGAGCAGTTCTTC. Its protein product is CASRSGRSDEQFF. The rearrangement joins TRBV5-4 to TRBJ2-1; D could derive from TRBD1 or TRBD2 (5 bases each). The CDR3 sequence is 13 residues long. V lost 5 bases and J 8 bases, leaving 14 bases between the germline ends. Looked up from germline, CDR1 is SGHNT and CDR2 is YYREEE (reference sequence). The full variable domain, in which reference TRBV5-4 and TRBJ2-1 provide the parts outside the CDR3, is ETGVTQSPTHLIKTRGQQVTLRCSSQSGHNTVSWYQQALGQGPQFIFQYYREEENGRGNFPPRFSGLQFPNYSSELNVNALELDDSALYLCASRSGRSDEQFFGPGTRLTVL.